The T cell receptor (beta chain) under discussion was sequenced for a study of T cells in Graves' hyperthyroidism and ophthalmopathy. V lost 0 bases to trimming and J lost 2 bases, with 24 bases between them. CDR1 and CDR2 from the germline V gene are GTSNPN and SVGIG (reference sequence). The CDR3 has 19 amino acids. TCR beta CDR3 region amplification was performed from RNA transcripts. HTBI primers drove first-round RT-PCR of the TCR CDR3. One entry per CDR3 protein results from TCRdb running MiXCR on the multiplex PCR reads. The data show approximately 640,000 distinct CDR3 sequences, 17% seen once. Exclusion criteria comprised uncontrolled infection, other autoimmune disease, pregnancy or lactation.

Sequenced sample: blood. The V and J genes are TRBV30 and TRBJ2-3, with D possibly being TRBD2 (5 bases). This TCR was recovered from a man aged 50-59 years with Graves' hyperthyroidism. The CDR3 loop reads CAWSVKASLTVSVTDTQYF. CDR3 bases: TGTGCCTGGAGTGTAAAGGCTAGTCTCACCGTTAGCGTCACAGATACGCAGTATTTT.